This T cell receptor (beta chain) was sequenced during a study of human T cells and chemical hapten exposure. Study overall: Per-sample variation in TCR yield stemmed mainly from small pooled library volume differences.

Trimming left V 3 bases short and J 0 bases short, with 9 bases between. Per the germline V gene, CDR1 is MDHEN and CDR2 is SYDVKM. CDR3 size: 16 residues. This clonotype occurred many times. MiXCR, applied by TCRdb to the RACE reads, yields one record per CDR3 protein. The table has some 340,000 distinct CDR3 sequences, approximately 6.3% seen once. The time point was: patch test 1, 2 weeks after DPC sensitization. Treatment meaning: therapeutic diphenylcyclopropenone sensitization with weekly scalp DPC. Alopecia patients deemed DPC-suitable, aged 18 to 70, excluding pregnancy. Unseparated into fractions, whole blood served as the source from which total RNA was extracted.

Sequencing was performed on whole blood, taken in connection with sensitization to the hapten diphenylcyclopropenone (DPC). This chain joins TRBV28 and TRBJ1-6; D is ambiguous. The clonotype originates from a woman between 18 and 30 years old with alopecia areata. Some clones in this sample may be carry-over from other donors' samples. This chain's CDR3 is CASSLTGSSYNSPLHF. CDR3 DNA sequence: TGTGCCAGCAGTTTGACCGGGAGCTCCTATAATTCACCCCTCCACTTT.